This TCR beta chain was sequenced for a study of Ad26.COV2.S vaccination and SARS-CoV-2 variants. Background on the study: As a participant in COV1001, the donor was in the Ad26.COV2.S trial arm.

CDR3 length: 14 residues. Germline assignment: CDR1 MNHEY and CDR2 SVGEGT. Trimming at V came to 5 bases and at J to 2 bases, leaving 3 bases not matched to a gene. Study conclusions and caveats: Vaccinated and placebo-treated recipients had similar non-spike TCR breadth. It is possible that the TCR breadth and depth analyses underestimated the total T cell responses.

In this sample, this clone turned up once. Its antigen is still unknown. Documented treatment: over 15 received Ad26.COV2.S at low or high dose, single or two shots; about 5 received placebo; per-sample allocation not given. Repertoires come from day 63 after the first vaccine or placebo injection. Some clones are missing from TCRdb's copy, which holds only in-frame ones; the method was immunoSEQ multiplex PCR. This sample has 200,000 to 250,000 clones, with 70% to 90% found just once. This chain joins TRBV6-2 or TRBV6-3 and TRBJ2-4, with 7 bases aligning to TRBD1. This clonotype originated in a person between 18 and 59 years old who received the Ad26.COV2.S COVID-19 vaccine or a placebo. Sequencing used peripheral blood, obtained in a trial of Ad26.COV2.S vaccine versus placebo. The CDR3 loop is CASSLQGTKNIQYF. CDR3 DNA sequence: TGTGCCAGCAGTCTACAGGGGACCAAAAACATTCAGTACTTC.